What follows is one T cell receptor (beta chain) and its context. Its target is unknown. V lost 4 bases to trimming and J lost 0 bases, with 10 bases between them. The V gene's germline CDR1 is SGDLS and CDR2 YYNGEE. CDR3 length equals 14 residues. Generated by immunoSEQ multiplex PCR, the TCRdb table keeps only in-frame clones and is missing some. Of 90,000 to 150,000 clones listed, 70% to 90% are singletons. This entry belongs to a study of cytomegalovirus exposure and HLA in healthy donors. Study-wide results and limits: The authors enumerated 150 to 200 TCR beta chains as linked to cytomegalovirus. The classifier reportedly diagnosed cytomegalovirus status with high sensitivity and specificity.

The receptor was isolated from a woman under 30 in good health and CMV-seropositive. The chain uses TRBV9 and TRBJ1-1, with D uncertain. Input material: PBMCs. The CDR3 sequence is CASSPPGLNTEAFF. The DNA for the CDR3 is TGTGCCAGCAGCCCCCCGGGGTTGAACACTGAAGCTTTCTTT.